Reported below is one TCR beta chain. This sample is drawn from a study of blood T cell repertoires in COVID-19. Study overall: Whether acute or convalescent, the COVID-19 samples came from the United States, Italy and Spain.

Assay: immunoSEQ multiplex PCR; the TCRdb copy retains only in-frame clones and omits some. Of 100,000 or so clones in the sample, around 88% are singletons; the top ten hold less than 9%. This CDR3 is 15 amino acids long. J was trimmed by 7 bases and V by 1 base; bases with no gene match: 3. Per germline, CDR1 SNHLY and CDR2 FYNNEI. V and J are TRBV2 and TRBJ1-4; 10 bases are shared with TRBD1. The origin of this receptor is a man in his sixties with acute or convalescent COVID-19. What was sequenced was peripheral blood. The DNA of the CDR3 is TGTGCCAGCAGTGAAGGTGGGGACAGGGGTGAAAAACTGTTTTTT. Translated, it gives CASSEGGDRGEKLFF.